This T cell receptor beta chain was observed in a study of blood T cell repertoires in COVID-19. Study-wide background: COVID-19 samples collected from the United States, Italy and Spain covered acute and convalescent phases. T cells, B-cell-depleted T cells, or PBMCs supplied cDNA or gDNA.

The authors' processing: Estimation of nucleated cell counts relied on the amplification of reference gene primers. TCRdb's table, derived via immunoSEQ multiplex PCR, lists solely in-frame clones and lacks some. The V and J calls and clone size come from that table; D and trimming were worked out from the DNA. The table lists about 160,000 clones, roughly 82% of them singletons. Trimming cost V 4 bases and J 6 bases, with 10 bases left between them. The CDR3 consists of 12 residues. Germline assignment: CDR1 SNHLY and CDR2 FYNNEI. V usage is TRBV2 and J usage is TRBJ2-7; no clear D. Material: peripheral blood. This clonotype was obtained from a woman in her thirties or forties with COVID-19, enrolled during active disease. In nucleotides, the CDR3 is TGTGCCAGCAGTGGTCCTTCCCGCGAGCAGTACTTC. It is translated as CASSGPSREQYF.